The 5 T cell receptor beta chains listed next were all sequenced from one sample in a study of PD-L1 blockade in urothelial cancer. The protocol was immunoSEQ multiplex PCR, while the TCRdb copy is restricted to in-frame clones and leaves out a portion. The profile covers 130,000 or so clones, with 65% to 85% appearing a single time and roughly 3.2% taken by the ten largest. Documented time point: pretreatment peripheral blood. This specimen was PBMCs, taken around atezolizumab (anti-PD-L1) treatment. All receptors derive from a man aged 50 or older with urothelial cancer.

J is TRBJ2-3 and V is TRBV5-5, with a possible D match to TRBD2 (6 bases). This CDR3 is built from 13 residues. The germline V gene encodes CDR1 SGHKS and CDR2 YYEKEE (reference sequence). The germline V and J ends were trimmed by 4 bases and 3 bases, with 9 bases remaining between them. Written as DNA, the CDR3 is TGTGCCAGCAGCCGGGAGTGGACAGATACGCAGTATTTT. Residues: CASSREWTDTQYF.

The chain recombines TRBV12-5 with TRBJ2-1; D call uncertain. V was clipped by 2 bases and J by 4 bases, with 6 bases between them. There are 13 residues in the CDR3. CDR1 is LGHNT, CDR2 FRNRAP, per germline. The CDR3 reads CASGLTEYNEQFF. The CDR3 nucleotides read TGTGCTAGTGGTTTGACTGAGTACAATGAGCAGTTCTTC.

A word on this clone: Its ends do not fully match the called genes, so a read error is possible. The gene calls are TRBV5-6 and TRBJ1-1; 9 bases fit TRBD1. Germline V gene sequence: CDR1 SGHDT, CDR2 YYEEEE. CDR3 length: 15 residues. CDR3 in amino acids: CASTLGQGGGTEAFF. Written as DNA, the CDR3 is TGTGCCAGCACCTTGGGACAGGGAGGCGGCACTGAAGCTTTCTTT.

Only a few counts were recorded for this clone. V and J are TRBV7-2 and TRBJ2-3, with TRBD2 identical over 10 bases. The junction had 6 bases not matched to a gene; V was cut back by 5 bases and J by 4 bases. Germline assignment: CDR1 SGHTA and CDR2 FQGNSA. The CDR3 is made up of 15 amino acids. CDR3 nucleotides: TGTGCCAGCAGCCTAAGCGGGAGGGCCGCAGATACGCAGTATTTT. Translation gives CASSLSGRAADTQYF.

This chain uses TRBV19 with TRBJ2-3; 8 bases are shared with TRBD2. The CDR3 sequence is 18 residues long. The germline V gene has CDR1 LNHDA and CDR2 SQIVND (reference sequence). The trim removed 3 bases at V and 0 bases at J, leaving 11 bases unmatched. This chain's CDR3 is CASSIRAGESPSTDTQYF. The CDR3 DNA reads as TGTGCCAGTAGTATTCGAGCGGGAGAATCCCCTAGCACAGATACGCAGTATTTT. Full variable domain (rest looked up from reference TRBV19 and TRBJ2-3): DGGITQSPKYLFRKEGQNVTLSCEQNLNHDAMYWYRQDPGQGLRLIYYSQIVNDFQKGDIAEGYSVSREKKESFPLTVTSAQKNPTAFYLCASSIRAGESPSTDTQYFGPGTRLTVL.